Below, 18 T cell receptor beta chains from the same sample are listed, as sequenced in a study of shared clonotypes between healthy human individuals. Sequencing was performed with immunoSEQ multiplex PCR; in TCRdb, only in-frame clones are kept and a portion is missing. Among over 2 million clones, around 96% were seen once, and the ten largest hold 0.9% to 1.3%. Cells designated naive CD8 were CD45RO-negative and were positively selected for CCR7, with terminally differentiated effector memory CD45RA+ cells excluded. The sequenced sample was naive CD8+ T cells sorted from blood. Every receptor here comes from a man aged 18 to 30 in good health.

This chain connects TRBV6-4 to TRBJ1-2; D ambiguous. This CDR3 contains 12 residues. Germline values: CDR1 MRHNA, CDR2 SNTAGT. Trimming removed 6 bases at V and 4 bases at J, with 9 bases between. CDR3: CASRSDGYGYTF. The DNA for the CDR3 is TGTGCCAGCAGATCGGACGGCTATGGCTACACCTTC.

This clone occurred once. In the same sample, other DNA sequences code for this CDR3. The V gene is TRBV27, the J gene TRBJ2-7, with D maybe TRBD2 (5 bases). V shed 4 bases and J shed 0 bases, with 7 bases lying between them. The CDR3 loop spans 13 amino acids. CDR1 MNHEY and CDR2 SMNVEV come from the germline V gene (reference sequence). CDR3 in DNA: TGTGCCAGCAGTTCCGGGGTCTCCTACGAGCAGTACTTC. Protein sequence: CASSSGVSYEQYF.

This rearrangement joins TRBV28 to TRBJ1-5; 11 nucleotides match TRBD1. Looked up from germline, CDR1 is MDHEN and CDR2 is SYDVKM. This CDR3 comprises 14 residues. V lost 5 bases, J lost 6 bases, and 3 bases stayed unmatched. CDR3 residues: CASSGQGAFQPQHF. CDR3 in DNA: TGTGCCAGCAGTGGACAGGGGGCCTTTCAGCCCCAGCATTTT.

The chain has TRBV25-1 and TRBJ1-1; unclear D gene. The germline CDR1 and CDR2 sequences are MGHDK and SYGVNS. This CDR3 region has 13 residues. Trimming stripped 2 bases from V and 8 bases from J, with 12 bases between. The CDR3 DNA sequence: TGTGCCAGCAGTGAAAACGACCTAACCGAAGCTTTCTTT. Residues: CASSENDLTEAFF.

The chain is built from TRBV6-5 and TRBJ1-2; TRBD1 aligns across 7 bases. V lost 5 bases and J lost 5; bases outside the gene matches: 8. The CDR3 totals 14 residues. Per the germline V gene, CDR1 is MNHEY and CDR2 is SVGAGI. Written as DNA, the CDR3 is TGTGCCAGCAGTCCGGACCAGGGGGTATATGGCTACACCTTC. It is translated as CASSPDQGVYGYTF.

This clone was picked up one time. The rearrangement joins TRBV5-4 to TRBJ2-7; maybe TRBD1 (5 bases). The CDR3 covers 14 residues. Trimming cost V 0 bases and J 7 bases, with 14 bases left between them. Germline V gene sequence: CDR1 SGHNT, CDR2 YYREEE (reference sequence). The CDR3 here is CASSLALDRREQYF. The CDR3 DNA is TGTGCCAGCAGCTTGGCCCTAGACAGAAGGGAGCAGTACTTC.

This sequence joins TRBV9 and TRBJ2-7, with 9 nucleotides matching TRBD2. There are 17 residues in the CDR3. J was trimmed by 3 bases and V by 0 bases; bases with no gene match: 10. Germline values: CDR1 SGDLS, CDR2 YYNGEE. This CDR3 is CASSVGYLAGVDYEQYF. In DNA, the CDR3 is TGTGCCAGCAGCGTAGGTTATTTAGCGGGAGTTGACTACGAGCAGTACTTC.

V usage is TRBV6-6 and J usage is TRBJ2-5; TRBD2 is a possible D gene (6 bases). This CDR3 is built from 15 residues. The V end was cut by 7 bases, the J end by 2 bases, with 17 bases between. Germline V CDR1 and CDR2: MNHNY, SVGAGI (reference sequence). CDR3 coding DNA: TGTGCCAGCACTGAGGCCCCTAGCGATCAAGAGACCCAGTACTTC. This codes for CASTEAPSDQETQYF.

The genes are TRBV9 and TRBJ1-6; TRBD1 is a possible D gene (5 bases). CDR3 length equals 15 residues. V lost 4 bases and J 7 bases, leaving 15 bases between the germline ends. In germline, CDR1 is SGDLS, CDR2 YYNGEE. Here the CDR3 reads CASSSRAGQNSPLHF. The CDR3 region has the DNA TGTGCCAGCAGCTCAAGGGCAGGGCAAAATTCACCCCTCCACTTT.

The chain is built from TRBV4-3 and TRBJ1-2, with D perhaps matching TRBD1 (5 bases). CDR3 size: 12 residues. Trimming pared 6 bases from V and 7 bases from J, leaving 12 bases between. CDR1 and CDR2 (germline): LGHNA, YSLEER. This chain's CDR3 is CASRGEEGGYTF. The CDR3 DNA is TGCGCCAGCAGGGGGGAGGAGGGTGGCTACACCTTC.

The chain combines TRBV6-4 with TRBJ2-2; no clear D. Germline V gene sequence: CDR1 MRHNA, CDR2 SNTAGT. The CDR3 has 13 amino acids. V shed 4 bases and J shed 1 base, with 4 bases lying between them. This chain's CDR3 is CASSVVNTGELFF. In DNA form, the CDR3 reads TGTGCCAGCAGTGTCGTGAACACCGGGGAGCTGTTTTTT.

V gene TRBV5-6 combines with J gene TRBJ1-5; D gene unclear. CDR3 length equals 13 residues. In germline, CDR1 is SGHDT, CDR2 YYEEEE. The V end was cut by 1 base, the J end by 4 bases, with 6 bases between. DNA for the CDR3: TGTGCCAGCAGCTTGCACGAGAATCAGCCCCAGCATTTT. Translating gives CASSLHENQPQHF.

This clone was observed once. V is TRBV15 and J is TRBJ2-1; D remains ambiguous. V was shortened by 0 bases and J by 8 bases, with 11 bases between the two germline ends. The V gene's germline CDR1 is LNHNV and CDR2 YYDKDF (reference sequence). This CDR3 has 14 residues. This chain's CDR3 is CATSRDVVSDEQFF. In DNA, the CDR3 is TGTGCCACCAGCAGAGATGTGGTTTCGGATGAGCAGTTCTTC. Complete variable domain (other parts from reference TRBV15 and TRBJ2-1): DAMVIQNPRYQVTQFGKPVTLSCSQTLNHNVMYWYQQKSSQAPKLLFHYYDKDFNNEADTPDNFQSRRPNTSFCFLDIRSPGLGDTAMYLCATSRDVVSDEQFFGPGTRLTVL.

This clone was seen just once. The CDR3 nucleotides are TGTGCCAGCTCACCACCGGAAGGGAATGAGCAGTTCTTC. Residues: CASSPPEGNEQFF. V and J are TRBV18 and TRBJ2-1; no clear D gene. V lost 0 bases to trimming and J lost 7 bases, with 7 bases between them. Looked up from germline, CDR1 is KGHSH and CDR2 is LQKENI. CDR3 length: 13 residues.

About this clone itself: In the same sample, other DNA sequences code for this CDR3. The V and J genes are TRBV27 and TRBJ2-2; D is undetermined. Germline lookup yields CDR1 MNHEY and CDR2 SMNVEV (reference sequence). V lost 2 bases and J lost 5, with 3 bases in between. The CDR3 contains 12 residues. The CDR3 protein is CASSLGTGELFF. CDR3 coding DNA: TGTGCCAGCAGTTTAGGTACCGGGGAGCTGTTTTTT.

The V and J genes are TRBV11-2 and TRBJ1-1; D not resolved. V was cut by 5 bases and J by 3 bases, with 16 bases left in between. Germline assignment: CDR1 SGHAT and CDR2 FQNNGV. This CDR3 has 15 amino acids. This CDR3 is CASSHSFAGDTEAFF. The CDR3, as DNA: TGTGCCAGCAGCCATTCTTTCGCCGGGGACACTGAAGCTTTCTTT.

The chain links TRBV30 to TRBJ2-7, with D tentatively TRBD1 (6 bases). This CDR3 has 10 residues. Per germline, CDR1 GTSNPN and CDR2 SVGIG (reference sequence). Trimming took 6 bases from V and 9 from J, leaving 12 bases between them. CDR3 nucleotides: TGTGCCTGCCCGGACAGCCCGCAGTACTTC. This encodes CACPDSPQYF.

The rearrangement uses TRBV7-8 and TRBJ2-1; possibly TRBD1 or TRBD2 for D (6 bases each). The length of the CDR3 is 14 residues. CDR1 and CDR2 (germline): SGHVS, FQNEAQ. Trimming stripped 7 bases from V and 7 bases from J, with 17 bases between. CDR3 in DNA: TGTGCCAGCAACCCCGGCGAGGGGGGAAATGAGCAGTTCTTC. It translates to CASNPGEGGNEQFF.